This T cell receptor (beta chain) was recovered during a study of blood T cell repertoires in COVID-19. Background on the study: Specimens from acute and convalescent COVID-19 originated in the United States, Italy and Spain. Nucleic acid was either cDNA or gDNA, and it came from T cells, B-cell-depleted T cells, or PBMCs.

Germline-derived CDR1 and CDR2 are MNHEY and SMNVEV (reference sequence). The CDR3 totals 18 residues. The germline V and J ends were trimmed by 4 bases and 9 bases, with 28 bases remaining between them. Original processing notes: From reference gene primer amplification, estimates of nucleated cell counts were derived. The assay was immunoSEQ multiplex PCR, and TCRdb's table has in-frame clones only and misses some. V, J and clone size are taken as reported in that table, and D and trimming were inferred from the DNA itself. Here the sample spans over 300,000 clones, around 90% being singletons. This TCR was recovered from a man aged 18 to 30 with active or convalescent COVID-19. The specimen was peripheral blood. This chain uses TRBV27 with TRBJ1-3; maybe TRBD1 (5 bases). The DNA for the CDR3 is TGTGCCAGCAGTTCCATTACCGGACAACGCGGGGGGTTAAGCACCATATATTTT. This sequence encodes CASSSITGQRGGLSTIYF.